Given below is one T cell receptor (beta chain) in context. Its antigen is undetermined. Germline V gene lookup returns CDR1 SGHVS and CDR2 FNYEAQ. The CDR3 contains 12 residues. V dropped 4 bases and J dropped 3 bases, with 7 bases sitting between them. This specimen comes from a study of T cell repertoires in cytomegalovirus infection. Study background: Selection of CMV epitopes for the study included recently identified HLA-C-restricted and well-studied HLA-B-restricted ones.

Study-level findings and limits: CMV carriers with the relevant HLA were identified by cumulative public TCR beta family frequency.

MiXCR was run by TCRdb on the reads, yielding one entry per CDR3 protein. The sample includes approximately 590,000 distinct CDR3 sequences, approximately 40% seen only once; the top ten take about half. The genes are TRBV7-6 and TRBJ2-7; D not resolved. The sequence derives from a human donor in good health (CMV status not recorded). Some clones in this sample may be carry-over from other donors' samples. The starting material was cultured PBMCs, obtained from culture after CMV antigen stimulation. CDR3 residues: CASSSDGYEQYF. CDR3 coding DNA: TGTGCCAGCAGCTCTGATGGCTACGAGCAGTACTTC.